The entry below gives a single T cell receptor beta chain sequence along with its context. The data were taken from a study of T cell responses to AZD1222 COVID-19 vaccine. TCRdb's copy holds only in-frame clones and misses some; the assay was immunoSEQ multiplex PCR. The profile shows 95,000 to 100,000 clones, about 90% of them singletons. Specimen: peripheral blood, collected on day 0 of AZD1222 vaccination. This TCR was recovered from an adult in good health.

The CDR3: CASTLKHTIYF. CDR3 DNA sequence: TGTGCCAGCACCCTAAAACACACCATATATTTT. This chain connects TRBV28 to TRBJ1-3, with D unresolved. CDR1 and CDR2 from the germline V gene are MDHEN and SYDVKM. V lost 7 bases, J lost 8 bases, and 9 bases lay in between. This CDR3 spans 11 amino acids.